The 15 T cell receptor beta chains listed next were all sequenced from one sample in a study of neurological immune-mediated disorders. The time point is: longitudinal time-point 3. TCRdb re-called the 5' RACE reads with MiXCR, one entry per CDR3 protein. The sample has roughly 53,000 distinct CDR3 sequences; roughly 8.3% are singletons. The specimen sequenced was PBMCs. These receptors were taken from a middle-aged woman in good health.

This clonotype was counted ten times or more. The chain links TRBV6-5 to TRBJ1-2, with D unclear. Germline lookup yields CDR1 MNHEY and CDR2 SVGAGI. The CDR3 totals 14 residues. V lost 6 bases to trimming and J lost 5 bases, with 16 bases between them. The CDR3 nucleotides read TGTGCCAGCAGCCCGCTTACGGCCGCGTATGGCTACACCTTC. It is translated as CASSPLTAAYGYTF.

This clonotype was counted ten times or more. V and J are TRBV24-1 and TRBJ2-7; D call uncertain. The V end was cut by 5 bases, the J end by 1 base, with 8 bases between. The length of the CDR3 is 13 residues. Per the germline V gene, CDR1 is KGHDR and CDR2 is SFDVKD. The CDR3 protein is CATSAAGSYEQYF. The CDR3 nucleotides read TGTGCCACCAGTGCGGCAGGATCCTACGAGCAGTACTTC.

This clonotype was detected many times. The chain combines TRBV5-1 with TRBJ2-1; D is undetermined. CDR1 and CDR2 from the germline V gene are SGHRS and YFSETQ. The CDR3 is made up of 15 amino acids. Trimming cost V 0 bases and J 5 bases, with 12 bases left between them. This chain's CDR3 is CASSLVPRRDNEQFF. CDR3 nucleotide sequence: TGCGCCAGCAGCTTGGTGCCTAGACGAGACAATGAGCAGTTCTTC.

This clonotype occurred many times. The J gene is TRBJ1-2, the V gene TRBV5-5, with D perhaps matching TRBD1 (5 bases). V was shortened by 3 bases and J by 4 bases, with 7 bases between the two germline ends. The CDR3 is 12 residues long. The germline CDR1 and CDR2 sequences are SGHKS and YYEKEE (reference sequence). DNA for the CDR3: TGTGCCAGCAGCTGGGGGGGCTATGGCTACACCTTC. Its translation is CASSWGGYGYTF.

In its sample, this clonotype was seen many times. The V call is TRBV9, the J call TRBJ2-7; the match to TRBD1 covers 8 bases. Looked up from germline, CDR1 is SGDLS and CDR2 is YYNGEE. The trim removed 4 bases at V and 1 base at J, leaving 7 bases unmatched. CDR3 size: 15 residues. The CDR3, as DNA: TGTGCCAGCAGCAAAGGGACAGGACTGTCCTACGAGCAGTACTTC. Translation gives CASSKGTGLSYEQYF.

This clonotype was counted many times. The rearrangement uses TRBV20-1 and TRBJ2-3, with D possibly being TRBD1 (5 bases). This CDR3 contains 15 residues. V lost 1 base and J lost 2, with 13 bases in between. The germline CDR1 and CDR2 sequences are DFQATT and SNEGSKA (reference sequence). DNA of the CDR3: TGCAGTGCTAGAGTAGTAAGGGGTAACACAGATACGCAGTATTTT. Amino acid sequence: CSARVVRGNTDTQYF.

This clonotype appeared many times. The CDR3 DNA reads as TGTGCCAGTAGGAGACAGGGGCTTGATGAGCAGTTCTTC. Translating gives CASRRQGLDEQFF. The gene calls are TRBV19 and TRBJ2-1; 8 nucleotides agree with TRBD1. The V and J ends lost 6 bases and 8 bases, in that order; junction bases with no gene match: 6. The length of the CDR3 is 13 residues. CDR1 and CDR2 from the germline V gene are LNHDA and SQIVND (reference sequence).

This clonotype was detected many times. The V gene is TRBV12-3 or TRBV12-4, the J gene TRBJ2-6; the D gene is possibly TRBD2 (6 bases). The CDR3 extends over 16 amino acids. With 6 bases removed from V and 3 bases from J, the gap between germline ends came to 15 bases. The CDR3 DNA reads TGTGCCAGCAGACTCGGCGCGCGGGGTGGGGCCAACGTCCTGACTTTC. It codes for CASRLGARGGANVLTF.

V gene TRBV2 combines with J gene TRBJ1-6; weak D call: TRBD1 (5 bases). The ends were cut back, 7 bases at V and 4 bases at J, with 11 bases in the middle. Germline loops: CDR1 SNHLY, CDR2 FYNNEI. The CDR3 runs 14 residues. The CDR3 sequence is CASTLTEYNSPLHF. The CDR3 DNA sequence: TGTGCCAGCACGCTGACAGAGTATAATTCACCCCTCCACTTT.

In its sample, this clonotype was seen many times. J is TRBJ1-3 and V is TRBV5-1; D ambiguous. The V gene lost 7 bases and the J gene lost 3 bases, with 17 bases spanning the gap. Germline loops: CDR1 SGHRS, CDR2 YFSETQ. CDR3 length: 15 amino acids. The CDR3 spells CASRRELGHGNTIYF. CDR3 sequence (DNA): TGCGCCAGCCGGCGTGAATTAGGGCATGGAAACACCATATATTTT.

This clonotype has ten or more counts. This rearrangement joins TRBV12-3 or TRBV12-4 to TRBJ1-2, with 8 nucleotides matching TRBD1. This CDR3 region has 15 residues. The V and J ends lost 6 bases and 4 bases, in that order; junction bases with no gene match: 10. The CDR3 here is CASSNGQGQSYGYTF. The CDR3 nucleotides are TGTGCCAGCAGCAATGGACAGGGCCAGAGCTATGGCTACACCTTC.

This clonotype was seen at least ten times. This chain joins TRBV5-1 and TRBJ2-7, with 11 nucleotides matching TRBD2. This CDR3 has 15 residues. Per the germline V gene, CDR1 is SGHRS and CDR2 is YFSETQ. J lost 0 bases, V lost 2 bases, and 1 base had no gene match. The CDR3: CASSFSGGASYEQYF. CDR3 DNA: TGCGCCAGCAGCTTTAGCGGGGGGGCCTCCTACGAGCAGTACTTC.

The chain links TRBV27 to TRBJ1-6, with D unresolved. Per germline, CDR1 MNHEY and CDR2 SMNVEV (reference sequence). The CDR3 loop spans 13 amino acids. Trimming left V 7 bases short and J 13 bases short, with 17 bases between. For the CDR3, the DNA is TGTGCCAGCACCTCGCATCCACAGTCGCCCCTCCACTTT. Translating gives CASTSHPQSPLHF.

This clonotype was seen ten or more times. The rearrangement links TRBV12-3 or TRBV12-4 to TRBJ1-5, with D uncertain. This CDR3 region has 13 residues. V lost 3 bases and J lost 5, with 8 bases in between. The CDR3 DNA sequence: TGTGCCAGCAGTTTGGAGGGCGATCAGCCCCAGCATTTT. This translates into CASSLEGDQPQHF.

This clonotype occurred a few times. J is TRBJ2-4 and V is TRBV20-1; D tentatively reads TRBD1 or TRBD2 (5 bases each). Germline CDR1 and CDR2: DFQATT and SNEGSKA (reference sequence). The CDR3 runs to 15 residues. The V end was cut by 3 bases, the J end by 7 bases, with 19 bases between. CDR3 protein: CSASRTRGAYNIQYF. CDR3 nucleotide sequence: TGCAGTGCTAGCCGGACGAGGGGCGCTTATAACATTCAGTACTTC.